These 22 T cell receptor beta chains were all obtained from the same sample, sequenced in a study of shared clonotypes between healthy human individuals. Clones were sequenced by immunoSEQ multiplex PCR, and TCRdb holds only the in-frame ones, with some missing. The sample has over 2 million clones, 90% to 95% seen once. The sequenced sample consisted of naive CD4+ T cells sorted from blood. Subset meaning: CD45RA+ positively selected. All receptors come from a man aged 18 to 30 in good health.

The chain has TRBV29-1 and TRBJ1-3; a possible D gene is TRBD1 (6 bases). Trimming took 4 bases from V and 4 from J, leaving 14 bases between them. Germline-derived CDR1 and CDR2 are SQVTM and ANQGSEA. CDR3 length: 14 residues. CDR3 coding DNA: TGCAGCGTTGTTACAGGGCTAAAAGGAAACACCATATATTTT. Amino acid sequence: CSVVTGLKGNTIYF.

The V call is TRBV30, the J call TRBJ1-1, with 8 positions matching TRBD1. The CDR3 is 15 amino acids. Looked up from germline, CDR1 is GTSNPN and CDR2 is SVGIG (reference sequence). Trimming removed 3 bases from V and 1 base from J; junction bases left unmatched: 7. The CDR3 region is CAWSHLGQGNTEAFF. The CDR3 nucleotides are TGTGCCTGGAGCCACCTAGGACAGGGGAACACTGAAGCTTTCTTT. The full variable domain, in which reference TRBV30 and TRBJ1-1 provide the parts outside the CDR3, is SQTIHQWPATLVQPVGSPLSLECTVEGTSNPNLYWYRQAAGRGLQLLFYSVGIGQISSEVPQNLSASRPQDRQFILSSKKLLLSDSGFYLCAWSHLGQGNTEAFFGQGTRLTVV.

This clone was observed a handful of times. The rearrangement joins TRBV7-9 to TRBJ2-5; D gene ambiguous. Germline CDR1 is SEHNR and CDR2 is FQNEAQ (reference sequence). Trimming pared 1 base from V and 5 bases from J, leaving 11 bases between. The CDR3 contains 14 residues. The DNA for the CDR3 is TGTGCCAGCAGCTTAGAAATAGGAGCGGAGACCCAGTACTTC. Translated, it gives CASSLEIGAETQYF.

V gene TRBV28 combines with J gene TRBJ1-4; D unresolved. CDR1 is MDHEN, CDR2 SYDVKM, per germline. The CDR3 runs 11 residues. V lost 6 bases and J 11 bases, leaving 10 bases between the germline ends. CDR3 coding DNA: TGTGCCAGCAGCCTCAATAGGAAACTGTTTTTT. This encodes CASSLNRKLFF.

The sample holds one count of this clone. The J gene is TRBJ2-1, the V gene TRBV12-5; D not resolved. The CDR3 loop spans 12 amino acids. The V gene lost 0 bases and the J gene lost 14 bases, with 11 bases spanning the gap. CDR1 is LGHNT, CDR2 FRNRAP, per germline. The CDR3 region has the DNA TGTGCTAGTGGTTTGGTTAGGGATTACGAGTTCTTC. It specifies CASGLVRDYEFF.

This clone came up once. The J gene is TRBJ2-5, the V gene TRBV6-5; D is ambiguous. The germline CDR1 and CDR2 sequences are MNHEY and SVGAGI. Trimming removed 5 bases from V and 5 bases from J, with 12 bases in between. This CDR3 is 13 amino acids long. CDR3 DNA: TGTGCCAGCAGTCGTACCCTCGGTGAGACCCAGTACTTC. Protein: CASSRTLGETQYF.

The genes are TRBV6-1 and TRBJ2-7; D is unclear. Germline loops: CDR1 MNHNS, CDR2 SASEGT. The ends were cut back, 7 bases at V and 3 bases at J, with 13 bases in the middle. The CDR3 runs to 13 residues. This CDR3 is CASIAPYHYEQYF. The CDR3 coding sequence is TGTGCCAGCATTGCTCCTTACCACTACGAGCAGTACTTC.

The chain has TRBV9 and TRBJ2-1, with a tentative D call TRBD2 (6 bases). The germline CDR1 and CDR2 sequences are SGDLS and YYNGEE. The CDR3 is 18 residues long. Trimming took off 4 bases at V and 0 bases at J, with 20 bases between the two ends. The CDR3 DNA reads as TGTGCCAGCAGCACCCGCGGTGGTAGCGGTTCCTCCTACAATGAGCAGTTCTTC. It codes for CASSTRGGSGSSYNEQFF.

Remarks on this clone: Other DNA sequences in this sample translate to the same CDR3. The V and J genes are TRBV6-1 and TRBJ1-1, with TRBD1 as a possible D gene (6 bases). This CDR3 is 13 amino acids long. V was cut by 8 bases and J by 0 bases, with 10 bases left in between. Per germline, CDR1 MNHNS and CDR2 SASEGT. The chain's CDR3 is CASRGQLNTEAFF. The CDR3 nucleotides read TGTGCCAGCCGGGGGCAGTTGAACACTGAAGCTTTCTTT.

The rearrangement links TRBV5-1 to TRBJ1-1; no firm D call. The CDR3 runs 14 residues. CDR1 and CDR2 (germline): SGHRS, YFSETQ. Trimming removed 3 bases at V and 1 base at J, with 10 bases between. The CDR3 bases are TGCGCCAGCAGCTCGGGGATGAAGAACACTGAAGCTTTCTTT. It specifies CASSSGMKNTEAFF.

The chain recombines TRBV7-2 with TRBJ2-3; D uncertain. The CDR3 sequence is 18 residues long. Germline loops: CDR1 SGHTA, CDR2 FQGNSA. The V and J ends lost 0 bases and 1 base respectively, with 17 bases between them. The CDR3 loop is CASSLAHLGISGTDTQYF. DNA of the CDR3: TGTGCCAGCAGCTTAGCGCATCTTGGTATATCCGGCACAGATACGCAGTATTTT.

The J gene is TRBJ2-7, the V gene TRBV5-1; 7 bases fit TRBD1. The CDR3 consists of 14 residues. Germline lookup yields CDR1 SGHRS and CDR2 YFSETQ. V trimming: 1 base; J trimming: 2 bases; junction bases outside the gene matches: 3. The CDR3 spells CASSLTTGTYEQYF. DNA of the CDR3: TGCGCCAGCAGCTTGACGACAGGGACCTACGAGCAGTACTTC.

Only one count was recorded for this clone. This chain links TRBV7-2 with TRBJ2-1, with D tentatively TRBD2 (5 bases). The CDR3 has 13 amino acids. The V gene lost 2 bases and the J gene lost 9 bases, with 11 bases spanning the gap. The germline V gene has CDR1 SGHTA and CDR2 FQGNSA. The CDR3: CASSLQLDLEQFF. In DNA, the CDR3 is TGTGCCAGCAGCTTACAACTAGATCTTGAGCAGTTCTTC.

The chain combines TRBV7-9 with TRBJ1-1, with D perhaps matching TRBD1 (6 bases). The germline gives CDR1 SEHNR, CDR2 FQNEAQ (reference sequence). Trimming took 1 base from V and 4 from J, leaving 13 bases between them. The CDR3 is 15 amino acids. The CDR3 DNA reads as TGTGCCAGCAGCTTAGACCTATCAGGGGTCACTGAAGCTTTCTTT. Translating gives CASSLDLSGVTEAFF.

The genes are TRBV18 and TRBJ2-6, with 7 nucleotides matching TRBD1. J lost 3 bases, V lost 4 bases, and 12 bases had no gene match. Germline CDR1 is KGHSH and CDR2 is LQKENI. The CDR3 is 18 amino acids. The chain's CDR3 is CASSRVRQGGDGANVLTF. The CDR3 DNA reads TGTGCCAGCTCACGAGTACGACAGGGCGGAGATGGGGCCAACGTCCTGACTTTC.

The chain combines TRBV28 with TRBJ2-5; 7 nucleotides agree with TRBD1. The germline CDR1 and CDR2 sequences are MDHEN and SYDVKM. The CDR3 loop spans 15 amino acids. V was clipped by 7 bases and J by 1 base; unmatched bases: 9. The chain's CDR3 is CASTEWDSVQETQYF. The CDR3 DNA sequence: TGTGCCAGCACCGAATGGGACAGCGTCCAAGAGACCCAGTACTTC.

For the CDR3, the DNA is TGTGCCAGCAGTGATGTTAGACAGTCCTATAATTCACCCCTCCACTTT. Amino acid sequence: CASSDVRQSYNSPLHF. V is TRBV25-1 and J is TRBJ1-6, with D perhaps TRBD1 (5 bases). Deletions cut 3 bases from V and 1 base from J, with 10 bases between. The CDR3 extends over 16 amino acids. Looked up from germline, CDR1 is MGHDK and CDR2 is SYGVNS.

The chain couples TRBV2 to TRBJ1-1; D is unclear. Germline V gene lookup returns CDR1 SNHLY and CDR2 FYNNEI. This CDR3 has 12 residues. Trimming cost V 5 bases and J 5 bases, with 9 bases left between them. CDR3 sequence reads: CASSFSGTEAFF. CDR3 sequence (DNA): TGTGCCAGCAGTTTTAGTGGGACTGAAGCTTTCTTT.

V gene TRBV7-2 combines with J gene TRBJ2-7; 7 bases are a match to TRBD2. CDR3 size: 14 residues. V trimming: 5 bases; J trimming: 2 bases; junction bases outside the gene matches: 6. CDR1 is SGHTA and CDR2 is FQGNSA in the germline V gene. This chain's CDR3 is CASSLTGRPYEQYF. The DNA of the CDR3 is TGTGCCAGCAGCCTCACCGGGAGGCCCTACGAGCAGTACTTC.

This rearrangement joins TRBV28 to TRBJ2-4, with TRBD1 as a possible D gene (6 bases). Germline CDR1 is MDHEN and CDR2 is SYDVKM. The CDR3 is 18 amino acids. V was pared by 6 bases and J by 0 bases, with 21 bases between. The CDR3 region has the DNA TGTGCCAGCAGGAACCAGGGGATAGCGCAGTTAGCCAAAAACATTCAGTACTTC. Translation gives CASRNQGIAQLAKNIQYF.

This chain connects TRBV7-2 to TRBJ2-3; D might be TRBD1 or TRBD2, each matching 5 bases. CDR1 SGHTA and CDR2 FQGNSA come from the germline V gene. This CDR3 has 14 residues. Deletions cut 5 bases from V and 4 bases from J, with 13 bases between. The CDR3 DNA reads as TGTGCCAGCAGCACACGAGGGGTCCCAGATACGCAGTATTTT. This encodes CASSTRGVPDTQYF.

The rearrangement joins TRBV10-3 to TRBJ2-1; 8 bases map to TRBD1. Germline V gene data show CDR1 as ENHRY and CDR2 as SYGVKD. The CDR3 spans 19 residues. Germline trimming cut 6 bases from V and 0 bases from J; bases unmatched to any gene: 16. The CDR3 nucleotides read TGTGCCATCAGGGACGGAACAGGGGGAACTGAGAGCTCCTACAATGAGCAGTTCTTC. This translates into CAIRDGTGGTESSYNEQFF.